The clone carrying this TCR beta chain has a count of ten or more. The target antigen is unknown. This sample is drawn from a study of T cells in Graves' hyperthyroidism and ophthalmopathy. Study-wide context: It was at initial diagnosis, before any treatment, that peripheral blood was collected. General study findings and limits: A model of 13 V-J features distinguished ophthalmopathy from stable hyperthyroidism. Blood also held most thyroid clonotypes expanded beyond 0.001.

The TCR beta CDR3 regions underwent amplification using RNA transcripts as the source. HTBI primers were employed in a first-round RT-PCR of the TCR CDR3. Each CDR3 protein is one row after TCRdb ran MiXCR on the multiplex PCR reads. The repertoire consists of under 400,000 distinct CDR3 sequences, with around a quarter occurring once and the leading ten covering 73%. The patients, who ranged from 18 to 65 in age, presented with newly diagnosed hyperthyroidism lasting under 2 months. CDR1 SGHAT and CDR2 FQNNGV come from the germline V gene. V lost 5 bases and J lost 2, with 9 bases in between. The CDR3 sequence is 13 residues long.

The chain links TRBV11-2 to TRBJ2-5, with no clear D. Sequencing used blood. The sequence came from a man in his forties or fifties with Graves' hyperthyroidism. The CDR3 DNA reads as TGTGCCAGCAGCACCTCTCAGCAAGAGACCCAGTACTTC. Its protein is CASSTSQQETQYF. The entire variable domain, with the rest obtained from reference TRBV11-2 and TRBJ2-5, is as follows: EAGVAQSPRYKIIEKRQSVAFWCNPISGHATLYWYQQILGQGPKLLIQFQNNGVVDDSQLPKDRFSAERLKGVDSTLKIQPAKLEDSAVYLCASSTSQQETQYFGPGTRLLVL.